The 20 T cell receptor beta chains in this list originate from one sample, sequenced in a study of blood T cell repertoires in COVID-19 (dated by TCRdb to 2020 to 2022). Library creation used the immunoSEQ multiplex PCR assay. TCRdb holds this immuneACCESS table with in-frame rearrangements only. Some clones are missing; in checked studies, unresolved V genes explain under half, and the rest has no known cause. A total of under 300,000 clones appear in this sample, 83% of them only once. The top ten clonotypes cover approximately 9% of the sample. The sample taken for sequencing was peripheral blood. These receptor sequences come from a woman aged 50 to 60 who had recovered from COVID-19.

The chain combines TRBV30 with TRBJ2-1; TRBD2 might be the D (5 bases). Germline-derived CDR1 and CDR2 are GTSNPN and SVGIG (reference sequence). The V gene lost 7 bases and the J gene lost 9 bases, with 13 bases spanning the gap. This CDR3 is 11 amino acids long. For the CDR3, the DNA is TGTGCCTTCTCTAGCTTCGGTGAGCAGTTCTTC. As protein: CAFSSFGEQFF. The full variable domain, in which reference TRBV30 and TRBJ2-1 provide the parts outside the CDR3, is SQTIHQWPATLVQPVGSPLSLECTVEGTSNPNLYWYRQAAGRGLQLLFYSVGIGQISSEVPQNLSASRPQDRQFILSSKKLLLSDSGFYLCAFSSFGEQFFGPGTRLTVL.

This chain links TRBV12-3 or TRBV12-4 with TRBJ1-6; D is unresolved. The CDR3 sequence is 13 residues long. V lost 6 bases and J lost 7, with 10 bases in between. CDR3 DNA sequence: TGTGCCAGCAGACTCCAAACGAATTCACCCCTCCACTTT. The encoded protein is CASRLQTNSPLHF.

The rearrangement uses TRBV28 and TRBJ2-7; 8 bases align to TRBD2. This CDR3 has 15 residues. Germline V lookup: CDR1 MDHEN, CDR2 SYDVKM. V trimming: 5 bases; J trimming: 3 bases; junction bases outside the gene matches: 9. The CDR3, as DNA: TGTGCCAGCAGTATGAGAGCGGGAGCGGTCTACGAGCAGTACTTC. Amino acid sequence: CASSMRAGAVYEQYF.

V and J are TRBV5-1 and TRBJ2-3; 8 positions agree with TRBD2. The CDR3 has 16 residues. The V gene end was trimmed by 4 bases and the J gene end by 1 base; junction bases not matched to a gene: 8. Germline lookup yields CDR1 SGHRS and CDR2 YFSETQ. CDR3 nucleotides: TGCGCCAGCAGCACCCAGCCGGGGGGGGGCACAGATACGCAGTATTTT. Amino acids: CASSTQPGGGTDTQYF.

This clone has only one observation. The chain has TRBV19 and TRBJ2-2; tentatively, D is TRBD2 (6 bases). V gave up 2 bases and J gave up 1 base, with 11 bases separating them. This CDR3 contains 16 residues. Germline V gene lookup returns CDR1 LNHDA and CDR2 SQIVND (reference sequence). For the CDR3, the DNA is TGTGCCAGTAGTATATCCGGGACTCTGAACACCGGGGAGCTGTTTTTT. The encoded protein is CASSISGTLNTGELFF. The full variable domain, completed using reference TRBV19 and TRBJ2-2, is DGGITQSPKYLFRKEGQNVTLSCEQNLNHDAMYWYRQDPGQGLRLIYYSQIVNDFQKGDIAEGYSVSREKKESFPLTVTSAQKNPTAFYLCASSISGTLNTGELFFGEGSRLTVL.

The chain joins TRBV10-3 to TRBJ2-2; 11 bases agree with TRBD1. Trimming removed 7 bases from V and 5 bases from J; junction bases left unmatched: 9. The CDR3 is 16 amino acids. Germline V lookup: CDR1 ENHRY, CDR2 SYGVKD. The chain's CDR3 is CAITEYGTGGTGELFF. The CDR3 nucleotides are TGTGCCATCACCGAATACGGGACAGGGGGTACCGGGGAGCTGTTTTTT.

The chain employs TRBV7-9 and TRBJ2-2; no clear D gene. Germline loops: CDR1 SEHNR, CDR2 FQNEAQ (reference sequence). This CDR3 is 13 amino acids long. Trimming removed 5 bases from V and 5 bases from J, with 9 bases in between. The CDR3 region has the DNA TGTGCCAGCAGCCCGACACCGACCGGGGAGCTGTTTTTT. Translation: CASSPTPTGELFF.

This clone appeared once. The chain links TRBV11-1 to TRBJ1-1; perhaps TRBD1 as D (6 bases). The CDR3 is 15 residues long. The ends were cut back, 1 base at V and 3 bases at J, with 12 bases in the middle. CDR1 and CDR2 (germline): SGHAT, FQDESV (reference sequence). The CDR3 nucleotides are TGTGCCAGCAGCTTAGATTGGGGGCTCGACACTGAAGCTTTCTTT. It specifies CASSLDWGLDTEAFF.

V gene TRBV19 combines with J gene TRBJ1-1, with 9 bases lining up with TRBD1. The CDR3 has 15 residues. With 1 base clipped from V and 1 base from J, the junction kept 1 base outside the gene matches. In germline, CDR1 is LNHDA, CDR2 SQIVND (reference sequence). The CDR3 coding sequence is TGTGCCAGTAGTATAGGACAGGGGGGGAACACTGAAGCTTTCTTT. It yields the protein CASSIGQGGNTEAFF.

The chain carries TRBV24-1 and TRBJ1-5; D unresolved. The CDR3 has 14 residues. Between the trimmed V and J ends, which lost 5 bases and 4 bases, there was a span of 11 bases. Per the germline V gene, CDR1 is KGHDR and CDR2 is SFDVKD. CDR3 residues: CATSVSGLNQPQHF. CDR3 nucleotide sequence: TGTGCCACCAGTGTTTCAGGACTGAATCAGCCCCAGCATTTT.

This chain joins TRBV2 and TRBJ2-5, with 15 bases lining up with TRBD2. Germline CDR1 reads SNHLY; CDR2 reads FYNNEI. The V gene end was trimmed by 8 bases and the J gene end by 4 bases; junction bases not matched to a gene: 2. The CDR3 consists of 14 residues. CDR3 loop: CASSGLAGGETQYF. In DNA form, the CDR3 reads TGTGCCAGCTCGGGACTAGCGGGAGGAGAGACCCAGTACTTC.

This clone was seen a few times. This rearrangement joins TRBV5-6 to TRBJ2-4; tentative D call: TRBD1 (6 bases). CDR3 length equals 14 residues. CDR1 is SGHDT and CDR2 is YYEEEE in the germline V gene. V lost 2 bases and J 5 bases, leaving 11 bases between the germline ends. The CDR3 loop is CASSFRAGENIQYF. CDR3 bases: TGTGCCAGCAGCTTTCGGGCAGGGGAAAACATTCAGTACTTC.

The J gene is TRBJ2-7, the V gene TRBV7-3; 10 nucleotides align to TRBD2. Per germline, CDR1 SGHTA and CDR2 FQGTGA. The CDR3 consists of 13 residues. The V segment lost 5 bases and the J segment 3 bases; nucleotides outside the gene matches: 1. This CDR3 is CASSPSGSYEQYF. The DNA of the CDR3 is TGTGCCAGCAGCCCTAGCGGGAGCTACGAGCAGTACTTC.

The chain has TRBV28 and TRBJ1-5, with a weak D call TRBD1 (5 bases). V lost 0 bases and J lost 2, with 20 bases in between. The CDR3 contains 19 residues. Germline V gives CDR1 MDHEN, CDR2 SYDVKM. The CDR3, as DNA: TGTGCCAGCAGTTTATGGGGGGACTTTTTCAGTGGGGGCAATCAGCCCCAGCATTTT. Protein sequence: CASSLWGDFFSGGNQPQHF.

This clone appeared a single time. The rearrangement uses TRBV21-1 and TRBJ2-3; TRBD2 is the table's D call and was not checked against the DNA. TRBV21-1 is described as a pseudogene. The CDR3 runs 14 residues. The CDR3 DNA is TGTGCCAGCAGCAAAGCGGGAGAGGCAGATACGCAGTATTTT. It specifies CASSKAGEADTQYF.

The chain couples TRBV6-5 to TRBJ2-7; 9 bases agree with TRBD1. The J segment lost 4 bases and the V segment lost 6 bases, leaving 7 bases of the junction unmatched. Germline loops: CDR1 MNHEY, CDR2 SVGAGI. The CDR3 is made up of 14 amino acids. The CDR3 is CASRLGQGMYEQYF. CDR3 sequence (DNA): TGTGCCAGCAGACTCGGACAGGGGATGTACGAGCAGTACTTC.

The V and J genes are TRBV27 and TRBJ1-5; 9 nucleotides agree with TRBD1. With 6 bases clipped from V and 6 bases from J, the junction kept 9 bases outside the gene matches. This CDR3 is 15 amino acids long. Germline values: CDR1 MNHEY, CDR2 SMNVEV (reference sequence). CDR3 in amino acids: CASSSTGGLRQPQHF. The CDR3 DNA reads as TGTGCCAGCAGCTCAACAGGGGGCTTACGTCAGCCCCAGCATTTT.

The V call is TRBV5-5, the J call TRBJ2-1, with 10 positions matching TRBD2. Germline-derived CDR1 and CDR2 are SGHKS and YYEKEE (reference sequence). This CDR3 contains 15 residues. V trimming: 4 bases; J trimming: 4 bases; junction bases outside the gene matches: 5. The CDR3 region is CASSVAGGPYNEQFF. The CDR3, as DNA: TGTGCCAGCAGCGTAGCGGGAGGACCGTACAATGAGCAGTTCTTC.

The rearrangement uses TRBV24-1 and TRBJ2-2, with 9 bases fitting TRBD1. Germline V gene lookup returns CDR1 KGHDR and CDR2 SFDVKD. The V gene end was trimmed by 8 bases and the J gene end by 4 bases; junction bases not matched to a gene: 4. This CDR3 spans 14 amino acids. The CDR3 sequence: CATTTGGLTGELFF. CDR3 coding DNA: TGTGCCACCACGACAGGGGGTCTCACCGGGGAGCTGTTTTTT.

The rearrangement links TRBV6-7 to TRBJ2-7; TRBD2 might be the D (6 bases). TRBV6-7 is an ORF for which the function is uncertain. Trimming stripped 6 bases from V and 0 bases from J, with 9 bases between. This CDR3 is built from 13 residues. The chain's CDR3 is CASSTGSSYEQYF. The CDR3 DNA follows: TGTGCCAGCAGCACCGGGAGCTCCTACGAGCAGTACTTC.